The 10 T cell receptor beta chains below were found in one sample sequenced in a study of T cells in Graves' hyperthyroidism and ophthalmopathy. The source material, RNA transcripts, was used to amplify TCR beta CDR3 regions. Initially, a first-round RT-PCR of the TCR CDR3 employed the HTBI primer set. MiXCR was run by TCRdb on the multiplex PCR reads, yielding one entry per CDR3 protein. The sample shows more than 550,000 distinct CDR3 sequences, 15% to 20% of them seen only once. The source material was blood. The receptors originated from a man in his forties or fifties with Graves' hyperthyroidism.

This clonotype was found many times. The V and J genes are TRBV2 and TRBJ2-3; D might be TRBD1 or TRBD2, each matching 5 bases. Germline values: CDR1 SNHLY, CDR2 FYNNEI. The V and J ends lost 9 bases and 2 bases respectively, with 15 bases between them. This CDR3 is built from 14 residues. This chain's CDR3 is CARGPGTFTDTQYF. In DNA form, the CDR3 reads TGTGCCAGGGGTCCCGGGACCTTCACAGATACGCAGTATTTT.

This clonotype was found many times. The gene calls are TRBV11-2 and TRBJ2-1; the D is unclear. Looked up from germline, CDR1 is SGHAT and CDR2 is FQNNGV. V was clipped by 3 bases and J by 8 bases, with 14 bases between them. CDR3 length: 14 residues. The CDR3 loop is CASSFSRPGYEQFF. Written as DNA, the CDR3 is TGTGCCAGCAGCTTCTCCCGACCTGGGTATGAGCAGTTCTTC.

This clonotype showed up many times. The chain has TRBV20-1 and TRBJ2-1; D not certain. Trimming took off 0 bases at V and 8 bases at J, with 8 bases between the two ends. The CDR3 contains 12 residues. The germline gives CDR1 DFQATT, CDR2 SNEGSKA (reference sequence). CDR3: CSARDLGYEQFF. CDR3 DNA: TGCAGTGCTAGAGATTTGGGCTATGAGCAGTTCTTC.

The chain joins TRBV27 to TRBJ2-3; 7 bases match TRBD1. From germline, CDR1 is MNHEY and CDR2 SMNVEV (reference sequence). CDR3 length: 15 amino acids. With V trimmed by 5 bases and J by 2 bases, 7 bases remained unmatched. This CDR3 is CASSVSDRHTDTQYF. Written as DNA, the CDR3 is TGTGCCAGCAGTGTTTCGGACAGGCACACAGATACGCAGTATTTT.

The CDR3 DNA follows: TGTGCCAGCAGCTCCGGGGCCCATAGCACAGATACGCAGTATTTT. Translated, it gives CASSSGAHSTDTQYF. V usage is TRBV2 and J usage is TRBJ2-3; perhaps D is TRBD1 or TRBD2 (5 bases each). Trimming stripped 6 bases from V and 0 bases from J, with 13 bases between. Germline V gene data show CDR1 as SNHLY and CDR2 as FYNNEI. CDR3 size: 15 residues.

This clonotype has a count of ten or more. The CDR3 loop is CASRRGSTYNNEQFF. The CDR3 bases are TGTGCCAGTCGGCGCGGGAGTACATATAACAATGAGCAGTTCTTC. The V and J genes are TRBV2 and TRBJ2-1; 7 bases fit TRBD2. Germline CDR1 is SNHLY and CDR2 is FYNNEI. The CDR3 is 15 amino acids. Losses at the gene ends were 9 bases for V and 5 bases for J; bases not matched to a gene: 13.

This clonotype was seen a handful of times. The chain recombines TRBV9 with TRBJ2-7; 13 bases align to TRBD2. The CDR3 totals 14 residues. Germline V gene sequence: CDR1 SGDLS, CDR2 YYNGEE. The V segment lost 4 bases and the J segment 7 bases; nucleotides outside the gene matches: 5. The chain's CDR3 is CASSPGLAGWEQYF. The DNA of the CDR3 is TGTGCCAGCAGCCCGGGACTAGCGGGATGGGAGCAGTACTTC.

This clonotype was picked up many times. This rearrangement joins TRBV10-3 to TRBJ2-7, with 7 nucleotides matching TRBD1. CDR1 and CDR2 from the germline V gene are ENHRY and SYGVKD. The CDR3 contains 17 residues. Losses at the gene ends were 2 bases for V and 3 bases for J; bases not matched to a gene: 13. The CDR3 is CAISEQPSTGMNYEQYF. As DNA, the CDR3 is TGTGCCATCAGTGAGCAACCCTCGACAGGGATGAACTACGAGCAGTACTTC.

In its sample, this clonotype was seen many times. The rearrangement links TRBV10-3 to TRBJ1-1; no clear D. Germline-derived CDR1 and CDR2 are ENHRY and SYGVKD. The CDR3 sequence is 13 residues long. The V end was cut by 5 bases, the J end by 1 base, with 8 bases between. CDR3 loop: CAISTETNTEAFF. The CDR3 region has the DNA TGTGCCATCAGTACAGAGACGAACACTGAAGCTTTCTTT.

This clonotype showed up many times. The rearrangement uses TRBV6-1 and TRBJ2-5, with 10 positions matching TRBD2. Germline values: CDR1 MNHNS, CDR2 SASEGT. The CDR3 runs to 15 residues. Trimming took 4 bases from V and 5 from J; bases not matched to a gene: 7. The CDR3 spells CASSGLAGDYETQYF. The CDR3 DNA sequence: TGTGCCAGCAGTGGGCTAGCGGGGGATTATGAGACCCAGTACTTC.